These 30 T cell receptor beta chains share one sample of origin, sequenced in a study of T cell changes during pregnancy in multiple sclerosis. The assay was immunoSEQ multiplex PCR, and TCRdb's table has in-frame clones only and misses some. Of tens of thousands of clones listed, around 90% were seen once; the top ten hold 0.95%. Sequencing was performed on peripheral blood, taken before pregnancy. These receptors were obtained from a female donor with multiple sclerosis, enrolled in a pregnancy study.

The genes are TRBV11-2 and TRBJ2-5; TRBD2 might be the D (5 bases). CDR1 is SGHAT, CDR2 FQNNGV, per germline. CDR3 length: 14 amino acids. V was trimmed by 5 bases and J by 4 bases, leaving 14 bases between them. In DNA, the CDR3 is TGTGCCAGCAGCCCACCCCTAGCATCAGAGACCCAGTACTTC. It is translated as CASSPPLASETQYF.

This clone was found once. V and J are TRBV12-5 and TRBJ2-5; D not certain. The CDR3 covers 12 residues. Germline CDR1 is LGHNT and CDR2 is FRNRAP. V lost 7 bases and J lost 5, with 11 bases in between. As DNA, the CDR3 is TGTGCTAGTGCCCTGCTCGGGGAGACCCAGTACTTC. This translates into CASALLGETQYF.

As DNA, the CDR3 is TGTGCCAGCAGTTTGCGGGGGGGCGCAGATACGCAGTATTTT. Encoded protein: CASSLRGGADTQYF. V and J are TRBV2 and TRBJ2-3, with TRBD2 matching over 9 bases. The J segment lost 4 bases and the V segment lost 5 bases, leaving 4 bases of the junction unmatched. CDR1 is SNHLY and CDR2 is FYNNEI in the germline V gene. CDR3 length equals 14 residues.

J is TRBJ1-2 and V is TRBV6-4, with D possibly TRBD1 on 6 matching bases. Germline V gene data show CDR1 as MRHNA and CDR2 as SNTAGT. Trimming removed 8 bases at V and 0 bases at J, with 10 bases between. CDR3 length: 13 amino acids. CDR3 in DNA: TGTGCCAGCCGACAGGACTCTAACTATGGCTACACCTTC. Translating it yields CASRQDSNYGYTF.

The V call is TRBV27, the J call TRBJ1-5, with TRBD1 matching 9 bases. This CDR3 spans 13 amino acids. CDR1 is MNHEY, CDR2 SMNVEV, per germline (reference sequence). V gave up 6 bases and J gave up 7 bases; unmatched junction bases: 4. This CDR3 reads CASSPQGAQPQHF. CDR3 bases: TGTGCCAGCAGCCCACAGGGGGCCCAGCCCCAGCATTTT.

CDR3 in DNA: TGTGCCAGCAGGCCCAGAATTTATAGCAATCAGCCCCAGCATTTT. Its translation: CASRPRIYSNQPQHF. The V call is TRBV6-5, the J call TRBJ1-5; D gene unclear. CDR1 and CDR2 (germline): MNHEY, SVGAGI. Deletions cut 6 bases from V and 0 bases from J, with 12 bases between. This CDR3 has 15 residues.

The V gene is TRBV30, the J gene TRBJ1-2; 8 bases agree with TRBD1. This CDR3 is built from 17 residues. In germline, CDR1 is GTSNPN, CDR2 SVGIG (reference sequence). V shed 3 bases, J shed 0 bases, and the junction held 12 bases outside the gene matches. CDR3 DNA: TGTGCCTGGAGGGCCGACAGGGGCTATGGGACTAACTATGGCTACACCTTC. Its protein is CAWRADRGYGTNYGYTF.

CDR3 sequence: CASSPGEHYGYTF. In nucleotides, the CDR3 is TGTGCCAGTAGTCCAGGGGAGCACTATGGCTACACCTTC. The chain joins TRBV19 to TRBJ1-2, with D possibly matching TRBD1 (6 bases). The V gene's germline CDR1 is LNHDA and CDR2 SQIVND (reference sequence). Trimming shortened V by 5 bases and J by 3 bases, and 10 bases separated the two germline ends. There are 13 residues in the CDR3.

CDR3 sequence: CASSLAGGREQYF. CDR3 bases: TGTGCCAGCAGCTTAGCGGGGGGGCGGGAGCAGTACTTC. The rearrangement joins TRBV7-6 to TRBJ2-7; maybe TRBD2 (7 bases). Germline CDR1 is SGHVS and CDR2 is FNYEAQ. With 0 bases removed from V and 7 bases from J, the gap between germline ends came to 10 bases. The CDR3 runs 13 residues.

A single count supports this clone. This chain links TRBV27 with TRBJ2-3; TRBD1 aligns across 8 bases. The trim removed 2 bases at V and 2 bases at J, leaving 6 bases unmatched. The CDR3 has 16 residues. Germline CDR1 reads MNHEY; CDR2 reads SMNVEV (reference sequence). The DNA of the CDR3 is TGTGCCAGCAGTTTAATAGGACAGGGTAACACAGATACGCAGTATTTT. Its protein product is CASSLIGQGNTDTQYF.

The rearrangement joins TRBV5-4 to TRBJ2-7; TRBD1 matches 8 bases. CDR1 is SGHNT, CDR2 YYREEE, per germline (reference sequence). With 0 bases clipped from V and 5 bases from J, the junction kept 1 base outside the gene matches. The CDR3 sequence is 13 residues long. The CDR3 DNA reads as TGTGCCAGCAGCTTGGAGACAGGGGACGAGCAGTACTTC. Its protein is CASSLETGDEQYF.

This clone was observed a few times. The chain is built from TRBV20-1 and TRBJ1-2; weak D call: TRBD1 (5 bases). V was trimmed by 6 bases and J by 2 bases, leaving 7 bases between them. This CDR3 is 11 amino acids long. The germline V gene encodes CDR1 DFQATT and CDR2 SNEGSKA (reference sequence). The chain's CDR3 is CSARENYGYTF. The CDR3 DNA reads as TGCAGTGCCAGGGAAAACTATGGCTACACCTTC.

The chain recombines TRBV27 with TRBJ2-7; 11 nucleotides line up with TRBD2. CDR1 is MNHEY, CDR2 SMNVEV, per germline (reference sequence). Trimming took 5 bases from V and 2 from J; bases not matched to a gene: 8. This CDR3 spans 16 amino acids. CDR3 residues: CASSRFGTSGAYEQYF. In DNA, the CDR3 is TGTGCCAGCAGTCGTTTTGGGACTAGCGGCGCCTACGAGCAGTACTTC.

The chain has TRBV18 and TRBJ2-6; 8 nucleotides align to TRBD1. The CDR3 runs to 18 residues. V lost 3 bases and J lost 0; bases outside the gene matches: 7. Germline CDR1 reads KGHSH; CDR2 reads LQKENI. In nucleotides, the CDR3 is TGTGCCAGCTCACCCCGACAGGGGTTCAACTCTGGGGCCAACGTCCTGACTTTC. Its protein product is CASSPRQGFNSGANVLTF.

This clone was seen just once. J is TRBJ1-2 and V is TRBV27, with TRBD1 matching over 12 bases. CDR3 length: 13 residues. Germline V lookup: CDR1 MNHEY, CDR2 SMNVEV (reference sequence). V was pared by 9 bases and J by 4 bases, with 3 bases of the junction left unmatched. The chain's CDR3 is CARGDRGPYGYTF. The CDR3 nucleotides are TGTGCCAGGGGGGACAGGGGGCCCTATGGCTACACCTTC.

The genes are TRBV13 and TRBJ2-7; 8 bases are a match to TRBD1. CDR3 length: 14 residues. Germline V CDR1 and CDR2: PRHDT, FYEKMQ (reference sequence). Trimming at V came to 5 bases and at J to 4 bases, leaving 7 bases not matched to a gene. CDR3 coding DNA: TGTGCCAGCAGCCACCGACAGGGGCAGTACGAGCAGTACTTC. Translation gives CASSHRQGQYEQYF.

This clone has more than one count but fewer than ten. The chain uses TRBV5-4 and TRBJ1-1; D might be TRBD1 (6 bases). The CDR3 contains 16 residues. With 2 bases removed from V and 1 base from J, the gap between germline ends came to 15 bases. Germline V lookup: CDR1 SGHNT, CDR2 YYREEE (reference sequence). CDR3 DNA: TGTGCCAGCAGCTTCCCTAAACAGGGAAAGAACACTGAAGCTTTCTTT. Its protein is CASSFPKQGKNTEAFF.

V gene TRBV7-9 combines with J gene TRBJ1-1; a weak D match, TRBD1 (6 bases). V was cut by 7 bases and J by 0 bases, with 27 bases left in between. The CDR3 runs 19 residues. Germline V gives CDR1 SEHNR, CDR2 FQNEAQ (reference sequence). This CDR3 reads CASKIGGPEGVTLNTEAFF. In nucleotides, the CDR3 is TGTGCCAGCAAAATTGGGGGACCCGAGGGGGTAACCTTGAACACTGAAGCTTTCTTT. Full variable domain (outside the CDR3, taken from reference TRBV7-9 and TRBJ1-1): DTGVSQNPRHKITKRGQNVTFRCDPISEHNRLYWYRQTLGQGPEFLTYFQNEAQLEKSRLLSDRFSAERPKGSFSTLEIQRTEQGDSAMYLCASKIGGPEGVTLNTEAFFGQGTRLTVV.

This chain connects TRBV2 to TRBJ2-1, with D tentatively TRBD1 (6 bases). The CDR3 consists of 15 residues. Germline lookup yields CDR1 SNHLY and CDR2 FYNNEI. The V end lost 6 bases, the J end lost 6 bases, and 18 bases lay between the germline ends. CDR3 sequence: CASRLQGYPSNEQFF. As DNA, the CDR3 is TGTGCCAGCAGACTGCAGGGGTACCCTTCCAATGAGCAGTTCTTC.

This clone appeared a few times. DNA of the CDR3: TGTGCCAGCAGCTTAGGACAGGGATCTTTGGGCTACACCTTC. Translating gives CASSLGQGSLGYTF. The chain joins TRBV9 to TRBJ1-2, with 8 positions matching TRBD1. Germline values: CDR1 SGDLS, CDR2 YYNGEE. This CDR3 is 14 amino acids long. The junction had 10 bases not matched to a gene; V was cut back by 4 bases and J by 8 bases. The variable domain in full, with the rest retrieved from reference TRBV9 and TRBJ1-2, is DSGVTQTPKHLITATGQRVTLRCSPRSGDLSVYWYQQSLDQGLQFLIQYYNGEERAKGNILERFSAQQFPDLHSELNLSSLELGDSALYFCASSLGQGSLGYTFGSGTRLTVV.

The rearrangement uses TRBV19 and TRBJ1-2; maybe TRBD1 (5 bases). Germline V lookup: CDR1 LNHDA, CDR2 SQIVND (reference sequence). V lost 5 bases, J lost 0 bases, and 16 bases lay in between. This CDR3 spans 16 amino acids. The CDR3 region has the DNA TGTGCCAGTAGTCCCCTAGACAGCCGGTCTAACTATGGCTACACCTTC. Translation: CASSPLDSRSNYGYTF. Variable domain in full (rest from reference TRBV19 and TRBJ1-2): DGGITQSPKYLFRKEGQNVTLSCEQNLNHDAMYWYRQDPGQGLRLIYYSQIVNDFQKGDIAEGYSVSREKKESFPLTVTSAQKNPTAFYLCASSPLDSRSNYGYTFGSGTRLTVV.

On this clone itself: It is likely a read error, because the conserved phenylalanine at the end of the CDR3 is missing. The DNA is left out, because the CDR3 cannot be placed on it with certainty; the CDR3 is given as TCRdb lists it. The chain links TRBV28 to TRBJ1-2; TRBD1 was called by the table and not checked on the DNA. The CDR3 totals 13 residues, both ends included. From germline, CDR1 is MDHEN and CDR2 SYDVKM. This chain's CDR3 is CASSLSQSGKSWL.

The chain joins TRBV12-5 to TRBJ1-1, with a tentative D call TRBD1 (5 bases). Germline assignment: CDR1 LGHNT and CDR2 FRNRAP. V lost 2 bases, J lost 1 base, and 5 bases lay in between. The CDR3 has 13 residues. CDR3 DNA sequence: TGTGCTAGTGGTTTGACAGGGAACACTGAAGCTTTCTTT. This encodes CASGLTGNTEAFF.

The V gene is TRBV11-1, the J gene TRBJ2-5, with 8 bases lining up with TRBD1. This CDR3 has 14 residues. J was trimmed by 3 bases and V by 6 bases; bases with no gene match: 6. Germline-derived CDR1 and CDR2 are SGHAT and FQDESV (reference sequence). Written as DNA, the CDR3 is TGTGCCAGCAGTATAGGACAGGGTGAAGAGACCCAGTACTTC. Translated, it gives CASSIGQGEETQYF. Based on the CDR3 plus reference TRBV11-1 and TRBJ2-5, the full variable domain is EAEVAQSPRYKITEKSQAVAFWCDPISGHATLYWYRQILGQGPELLVQFQDESVVDDSQLPKDRFSAERLKGVDSTLKIQPAELGDSAMYLCASSIGQGEETQYFGPGTRLLVL.

This chain joins TRBV4-2 and TRBJ2-3; TRBD2 agrees at 15 bases. Losses at the gene ends were 4 bases for V and 3 bases for J; bases not matched to a gene: 2. The CDR3 totals 16 residues. CDR1 and CDR2 (germline): LGHNA, YNFKEQ. This chain's CDR3 is CASSRGLAGGTDTQYF. The CDR3 nucleotides are TGTGCCAGCAGCCGGGGACTAGCGGGGGGTACAGATACGCAGTATTTT.

This clone occurred a few times. The V gene is TRBV7-8, the J gene TRBJ1-2; 9 bases agree with TRBD1. Germline V gives CDR1 SGHVS, CDR2 FQNEAQ. With 5 bases clipped from V and 6 bases from J, the junction kept 10 bases outside the gene matches. The CDR3 extends over 15 amino acids. The CDR3 spells CASSSARDRVHGYTF. For the CDR3, the DNA is TGTGCCAGCAGCAGTGCTAGGGACAGGGTTCATGGCTACACCTTC. Supplemented by reference TRBV7-8 and TRBJ1-2, the full variable domain reads GAGVSQSPRYKVAKRGQDVALRCDPISGHVSLFWYQQALGQGPEFLTYFQNEAQLDKSGLPSDRFFAERPEGSVSTLKIQRTQQEDSAVYLCASSSARDRVHGYTFGSGTRLTVV.

The chain recombines TRBV27 with TRBJ2-7, with 9 bases identical to TRBD1. Germline V gives CDR1 MNHEY, CDR2 SMNVEV (reference sequence). The V and J ends lost 5 bases and 2 bases, in that order; junction bases with no gene match: 4. This CDR3 is built from 14 residues. CDR3 nucleotide sequence: TGTGCCAGCAGTCCGGGACAGGGAGCCTACGAGCAGTACTTC. Its protein product is CASSPGQGAYEQYF.

V and J are TRBV4-1 and TRBJ2-3; D is unclear. Trimming left V 1 base short and J 3 bases short, with 8 bases between. Germline V gene data show CDR1 as MGHRA and CDR2 as YSYEKL. The length of the CDR3 is 14 residues. CDR3 amino acids: CASSQGVATDTQYF. The CDR3, as DNA: TGCGCCAGCAGCCAAGGCGTCGCGACAGATACGCAGTATTTT.

The chain joins TRBV7-9 to TRBJ2-3; a weak D match, TRBD2 (7 bases). V was trimmed by 10 bases and J by 0 bases, leaving 17 bases between them. Per germline, CDR1 SEHNR and CDR2 FQNEAQ (reference sequence). The CDR3 covers 15 residues. The CDR3, as DNA: TGTGCCACCCTTCAAGGGGGGGCCAGCACAGATACGCAGTATTTT. It is translated as CATLQGGASTDTQYF.

This rearrangement joins TRBV5-8 to TRBJ2-5; D uncertain. From germline, CDR1 is SGHTS and CDR2 YDEGEE. CDR3 length equals 12 residues. The V gene lost 4 bases and the J gene lost 1 base, with 5 bases spanning the gap. CDR3 sequence: CASSPLQETQYF. DNA of the CDR3: TGTGCCAGCAGCCCCCTCCAAGAGACCCAGTACTTC.